This entry lists 5 T cell receptor beta chains sequenced from one sample in a study of radiotherapy plus CTLA-4 blockade in lung cancer. Assay used: immunoSEQ multiplex PCR; TCRdb lists only in-frame clones, some missing. The sample holds 30,000 to 45,000 clones, approximately 72% seen once. The source was peripheral blood, collected from a patient treated with radiotherapy plus ipilimumab. All receptors come from a human donor with non-small cell lung cancer who had stable disease on radiotherapy plus ipilimumab.

The CDR3 DNA follows: TGTGCCAGCAGAACAGGTGGGGGGGTGCGGCAGTACTTC. Amino acids: CASRTGGGVRQYF. This rearrangement joins TRBV2 to TRBJ2-7, with 7 bases fitting TRBD2. Germline V gives CDR1 SNHLY, CDR2 FYNNEI. The V and J ends lost 6 bases and 9 bases, in that order; junction bases with no gene match: 11. The CDR3 is 13 amino acids.

A few counts support this clone. The rearrangement joins TRBV27 to TRBJ2-3, with 7 bases matching TRBD2. Germline CDR1 is MNHEY and CDR2 is SMNVEV (reference sequence). This CDR3 contains 13 residues. The junction had 3 bases not matched to a gene; V was cut back by 2 bases and J by 7 bases. CDR3 protein: CASSLPGGYTQYF. The CDR3 DNA reads as TGTGCCAGCAGTTTACCCGGGGGGTATACGCAGTATTTT.

This clone showed up just a few times. The gene calls are TRBV5-1 and TRBJ2-7, with D unresolved. The CDR3 covers 13 residues. Deletions cut 0 bases from V and 3 bases from J, with 7 bases between. CDR1 SGHRS and CDR2 YFSETQ come from the germline V gene. CDR3 DNA sequence: TGCGCCAGCAGCTTGGCCGTTTACTACGAGCAGTACTTC. Its protein product is CASSLAVYYEQYF.

This chain connects TRBV5-4 to TRBJ2-3; 9 bases agree with TRBD1. The V and J ends lost 2 bases and 7 bases, in that order; junction bases with no gene match: 2. CDR1 and CDR2 from the germline V gene are SGHNT and YYREEE (reference sequence). There are 13 residues in the CDR3. The chain's CDR3 is CASSLQGAHTQYF. Written as DNA, the CDR3 is TGTGCCAGCAGCTTACAGGGGGCGCATACGCAGTATTTT.

The rearrangement links TRBV5-4 to TRBJ2-2, with D possibly matching TRBD1 (6 bases). This CDR3 comprises 14 residues. Trimming stripped 3 bases from V and 1 base from J, with 7 bases between. Per germline, CDR1 SGHNT and CDR2 YYREEE (reference sequence). This chain's CDR3 is CASSSTGNTGELFF. As DNA, the CDR3 is TGTGCCAGCAGCTCGACAGGGAACACCGGGGAGCTGTTTTTT.